The 29 T cell receptor beta chains below were found in one sample sequenced in a study of identical twins. MiXCR, applied by TCRdb to the 5' RACE reads, yields one record per CDR3 protein. Found here are a few hundred thousand distinct CDR3 sequences, roughly 8% of them singletons; the top ten hold less than 4%. The data also belong to a second study, concerning yellow fever vaccine responses in identical twins.

Sequences were obtained from CD8+ T cells sorted from blood. Receptors originate from a woman aged 18-29 years in good health.

Comments on this clonotype: Germline is not matched at one junction end, which may reflect a read error. The genes are TRBV24-1 and TRBJ2-1; 8 positions match TRBD2. Germline lookup yields CDR1 KGHDR and CDR2 SFDVKD. This CDR3 spans 17 amino acids. Here the CDR3 reads CATSDYQLSGGRNEHFF. CDR3 bases: TGTGCCACCAGTGATTATCAACTTTCGGGGGGGCGGAATGAGCATTTCTTC.

This clonotype was observed at least ten times. The chain couples TRBV29-1 to TRBJ2-7; TRBD1 agrees at 8 bases. Germline CDR1 SQVTM, CDR2 ANQGSEA. The CDR3 is 12 amino acids. After removal of 6 bases from V and 3 bases from J, the junction contained 4 bases not matched to a gene. The CDR3 region is CSVETGDYEQYF. Written as DNA, the CDR3 is TGCAGCGTAGAGACAGGGGACTACGAGCAGTACTTC.

This clonotype showed up many times. In DNA form, the CDR3 reads TGTGCCAGCAGCCCCCCGGGGTACAATGAGCAGTTCTTC. Translating it yields CASSPPGYNEQFF. The V and J genes are TRBV12-3 or TRBV12-4 and TRBJ2-1; possible D gene TRBD2, 5 bases. V was trimmed by 6 bases and J by 4 bases, leaving 10 bases between them. This CDR3 has 13 residues.

About this clonotype itself: This is likely a read error, given that the CDR3 carries no conserved phenylalanine or tryptophan at its end. The rearrangement links TRBV7-9 to TRBJ2-7, with 11 bases fitting TRBD2. CDR1 is SEHNR, CDR2 FQNEAQ, per germline (reference sequence). This CDR3 spans 17 amino acids. Germline trimming cut 5 bases from V and 1 base from J; bases unmatched to any gene: 10. The CDR3 bases are TGTGCCAGCAGCCCAATTGAGACTAGCGGGATTTCCTACGAGCAGTACTTA. Amino acid sequence: CASSPIETSGISYEQYL.

V is TRBV27 and J is TRBJ2-1, with D uncertain. Trimming took 9 bases from V and 8 from J, leaving 20 bases between them. CDR3 size: 14 residues. Germline V gene data show CDR1 as MNHEY and CDR2 as SMNVEV (reference sequence). In DNA, the CDR3 is TGTGCCAGTCACCCCAACCCCATCGGAGATGAGCAGTTCTTC. Encoded protein: CASHPNPIGDEQFF.

The chain recombines TRBV9 with TRBJ1-2; D might be TRBD1 (5 bases). The germline CDR1 and CDR2 sequences are SGDLS and YYNGEE. The CDR3 covers 15 residues. V was cut by 4 bases and J by 5 bases, with 18 bases left in between. This CDR3 reads CASSLIGDGSYGYTF. The CDR3 nucleotides read TGTGCCAGCAGCCTAATTGGGGACGGATCTTATGGCTACACCTTC.

This chain connects TRBV30 to TRBJ2-3; 12 bases align to TRBD2. The germline gives CDR1 GTSNPN, CDR2 SVGIG (reference sequence). V was clipped by 3 bases and J by 5 bases; unmatched bases: 3. CDR3 length: 14 amino acids. The CDR3 is CAWRLAGGQDTQYF. DNA of the CDR3: TGTGCCTGGAGGCTAGCGGGGGGGCAAGATACGCAGTATTTT.

The rearrangement uses TRBV7-9 and TRBJ1-4; D not resolved. The CDR3 totals 14 residues. In germline, CDR1 is SEHNR, CDR2 FQNEAQ (reference sequence). The ends were cut back, 5 bases at V and 4 bases at J, with 11 bases in the middle. In DNA, the CDR3 is TGTGCCAGCAGCCCAATCTTGGGTAATGAAAAACTGTTTTTT. Encoded protein: CASSPILGNEKLFF.

This clonotype has at least ten counts. The chain carries TRBV29-1 and TRBJ2-7; no clear D. Deletions cut 2 bases from V and 3 bases from J, with 5 bases between. The CDR3 has 11 residues. CDR1 and CDR2 (germline): SQVTM, ANQGSEA. The CDR3 DNA sequence: TGCAGCGTTGAAATGGGCTACGAGCAGTACTTC. This gives the protein CSVEMGYEQYF.

J is TRBJ2-1 and V is TRBV6-5; D possibly corresponds to TRBD1 (5 bases). V was pared by 1 base and J by 1 base, with 5 bases between. The length of the CDR3 is 14 residues. Germline CDR1 MNHEY, CDR2 SVGAGI. The CDR3 is CASSYYRSYNEQFF. The CDR3 DNA reads TGTGCCAGCAGTTACTACAGGTCCTACAATGAGCAGTTCTTC.

The rearrangement uses TRBV7-9 and TRBJ2-7; the D gene is possibly TRBD1 (6 bases). The length of the CDR3 is 14 residues. The V end was cut by 4 bases, the J end by 2 bases, with 12 bases between. Germline assignment: CDR1 SEHNR and CDR2 FQNEAQ (reference sequence). The chain's CDR3 is CASSSNQGTYEQYF. The CDR3 region has the DNA TGTGCCAGCAGCTCCAATCAGGGGACCTACGAGCAGTACTTC.

In this sample, this clonotype turned up a few times. V is TRBV7-9 and J is TRBJ2-7; D is uncertain. The CDR3 has 13 amino acids. The ends were cut back, 3 bases at V and 3 bases at J, with 9 bases in the middle. Germline CDR1 and CDR2: SEHNR and FQNEAQ (reference sequence). The CDR3 loop reads CASSFMDHYEQYF. CDR3 DNA: TGTGCCAGCAGCTTCATGGACCACTACGAGCAGTACTTC.

This chain connects TRBV4-3 to TRBJ2-1, with 8 bases fitting TRBD1. The CDR3 runs to 15 residues. Per germline, CDR1 LGHNA and CDR2 YSLEER. V lost 3 bases and J lost 9; bases outside the gene matches: 10. The CDR3 bases are TGCGCCAGCAGCCACCCAGGACAGGGCGTCGGTGAGCAGTTCTTC. It is translated as CASSHPGQGVGEQFF.

This clonotype was counted only a few times. The gene calls are TRBV27 and TRBJ2-1; weak D call: TRBD2 (6 bases). Germline V gives CDR1 MNHEY, CDR2 SMNVEV (reference sequence). V lost 0 bases and J 4 bases, leaving 13 bases between the germline ends. The CDR3 runs to 16 residues. The CDR3 nucleotides are TGTGCCAGCAGTTTATCGGGTAGCGGCTTTTACAATGAGCAGTTCTTC. As protein: CASSLSGSGFYNEQFF.

This clonotype was detected ten times or more. J is TRBJ2-1 and V is TRBV29-1; D might be TRBD2 (7 bases). V lost 6 bases to trimming and J lost 0 bases, with 15 bases between them. This CDR3 spans 15 amino acids. The germline CDR1 and CDR2 sequences are SQVTM and ANQGSEA. In nucleotides, the CDR3 is TGCAGCGTACAGGGAGGGATGAGCTCCTACAATGAGCAGTTCTTC. This gives the protein CSVQGGMSSYNEQFF.

This clonotype came up a few times. The chain has TRBV6-1 and TRBJ2-1; 8 bases agree with TRBD2. This CDR3 region has 15 residues. Germline assignment: CDR1 MNHNS and CDR2 SASEGT. V gave up 1 base and J gave up 4 bases; unmatched junction bases: 3. This CDR3 reads CASSEVSGSYNEQFF. The CDR3 bases are TGTGCCAGCAGTGAAGTGAGCGGGAGTTACAATGAGCAGTTCTTC.

Only a few counts were recorded for this clonotype. The V call is TRBV3-1, the J call TRBJ2-2; TRBD2 matches at 9 bases. This CDR3 region has 16 residues. The germline gives CDR1 LGHDT, CDR2 YNNKEL (reference sequence). Germline trimming cut 1 base from V and 3 bases from J; bases unmatched to any gene: 3. The CDR3 protein is CASSQGREGYTGELFF. DNA of the CDR3: TGTGCCAGCAGCCAAGGGCGGGAGGGATACACCGGGGAGCTGTTTTTT. The whole variable domain, filled in from reference TRBV3-1 and TRBJ2-2, reads DTAVSQTPKYLVTQMGNDKSIKCEQNLGHDTMYWYKQDSKKFLKIMFSYNNKELIINETVPNRFSPKSPDKAHLNLHINSLELGDSAVYFCASSQGREGYTGELFFGEGSRLTVL.

This clonotype was detected only a few times. V and J are TRBV6-2 or TRBV6-3 and TRBJ2-7; D not certain. V was pared by 8 bases and J by 4 bases, with 15 bases between. The CDR3 has 13 residues. CDR1 is MNHEY and CDR2 is SVGEGT in the germline V gene. The CDR3 DNA reads as TGTGCCAGCTCTGCGTCTCTGGAGTACGAGCAGTACTTC. Residues: CASSASLEYEQYF.

Ten or more counts support this clonotype. The chain recombines TRBV7-9 with TRBJ1-1; no definite D call. This CDR3 comprises 13 residues. Trimming shortened V by 1 base and J by 6 bases, and 9 bases separated the two germline ends. Germline loops: CDR1 SEHNR, CDR2 FQNEAQ (reference sequence). Written as DNA, the CDR3 is TGTGCCAGCAGCTTAGACTTTTACCCTGAAGCTTTCTTT. It specifies CASSLDFYPEAFF.

This chain joins TRBV6-5 and TRBJ2-7; a possible D gene is TRBD1 (5 bases). V lost 0 bases and J lost 3, with 15 bases in between. This CDR3 spans 16 amino acids. From germline, CDR1 is MNHEY and CDR2 SVGAGI. This CDR3 reads CASSYSLQGGNYEQYF. DNA of the CDR3: TGTGCCAGCAGTTACTCTTTGCAGGGTGGGAACTACGAGCAGTACTTC.

This clonotype was seen at least ten times. CDR3 sequence (DNA): TGTGCCAGCAGTGAAGTGCAGCCACTCACCCTCCACTTT. This translates into CASSEVQPLTLHF. The gene calls are TRBV2 and TRBJ1-6; D not resolved. This CDR3 region has 13 residues. Germline CDR1 and CDR2: SNHLY and FYNNEI. The V gene lost 1 base and the J gene lost 14 bases, with 12 bases spanning the gap.

The table lists this clonotype with many counts. The chain has TRBV29-1 and TRBJ2-1, with 7 positions matching TRBD1. The CDR3 loop spans 14 amino acids. Germline V lookup: CDR1 SQVTM, CDR2 ANQGSEA. The V and J ends lost 6 bases and 2 bases, in that order; junction bases with no gene match: 7. Written as DNA, the CDR3 is TGCAGCGTCCAGAGACAGGGAACCTACAATGAGCAGTTCTTC. The encoded protein is CSVQRQGTYNEQFF.

This clonotype has ten or more counts. The J gene is TRBJ2-1, the V gene TRBV5-1; D gene unclear. CDR3 length: 18 residues. Germline values: CDR1 SGHRS, CDR2 YFSETQ. The V end was cut by 0 bases, the J end by 4 bases, with 20 bases between. The CDR3, as DNA: TGCGCCAGCAGCTTGGAGGTTCTTCGGGCTGATAGGTACAATGAGCAGTTCTTC. Its protein product is CASSLEVLRADRYNEQFF. Together with reference TRBV5-1 and TRBJ2-1, the CDR3 gives the full variable domain: KAGVTQTPRYLIKTRGQQVTLSCSPISGHRSVSWYQQTPGQGLQFLFEYFSETQRNKGNFPGRFSGRQFSNSRSEMNVSTLELGDSALYLCASSLEVLRADRYNEQFFGPGTRLTVL.

This chain links TRBV4-2 with TRBJ2-3, with 8 bases matching TRBD1. The germline CDR1 and CDR2 sequences are LGHNA and YNFKEQ. V dropped 4 bases and J dropped 0; count of bases not matched to a gene: 12. The CDR3 is made up of 18 amino acids. The CDR3 is CASSPTIQGAASTDTQYF. The CDR3 DNA sequence: TGTGCCAGCAGCCCGACCATTCAGGGGGCGGCCAGCACAGATACGCAGTATTTT.

The V gene is TRBV20-1, the J gene TRBJ2-7; D is perhaps TRBD1 or TRBD2 (5 bases each). Trimming cost V 5 bases and J 2 bases, with 16 bases left between them. This CDR3 is built from 14 residues. Germline CDR1 reads DFQATT; CDR2 reads SNEGSKA (reference sequence). CDR3 amino acids: CSAPLRDLPYEQYF. The CDR3 DNA is TGCAGTGCTCCCCTTCGGGACCTCCCCTACGAGCAGTACTTC.

A few counts support this clonotype. The rearrangement uses TRBV19 and TRBJ2-1; D call uncertain. V was cut by 9 bases and J by 0 bases, with 12 bases left in between. Germline lookup yields CDR1 LNHDA and CDR2 SQIVND (reference sequence). The CDR3 sequence is 14 residues long. DNA for the CDR3: TGTGCCAGCAGCGCGGAGCTCTCCTACAATGAGCAGTTCTTC. Protein product: CASSAELSYNEQFF.

This chain uses TRBV4-2 with TRBJ2-7, with D hard to call. Looked up from germline, CDR1 is LGHNA and CDR2 is YNFKEQ. CDR3 length equals 15 residues. Trimming removed 0 bases at V and 3 bases at J, with 12 bases between. In nucleotides, the CDR3 is TGTGCCAGCAGCCAAGAAGTGCGCAGTATCTACGAGCAGTACTTC. Its translation is CASSQEVRSIYEQYF.

This clonotype was detected a few times. The V gene is TRBV7-9, the J gene TRBJ2-3; weak D call: TRBD1 (5 bases). The germline V gene encodes CDR1 SEHNR and CDR2 FQNEAQ (reference sequence). CDR3 size: 16 residues. The V gene lost 5 bases and the J gene lost 3 bases, with 18 bases spanning the gap. CDR3 nucleotides: TGTGCCAGCAGCGCCAGGACACCTGTACAGACAGATACGCAGTATTTT. Translation gives CASSARTPVQTDTQYF.

This clonotype was detected ten times or more. This chain joins TRBV12-3 or TRBV12-4 and TRBJ1-2; no clear D. The V end lost 2 bases, the J end lost 6 bases, and 16 bases lay between the germline ends. The CDR3 spans 15 residues. CDR3 residues: CASSLKKGGPNGYTF. CDR3 DNA sequence: TGTGCCAGCAGTTTAAAGAAGGGAGGACCAAATGGCTACACCTTC.